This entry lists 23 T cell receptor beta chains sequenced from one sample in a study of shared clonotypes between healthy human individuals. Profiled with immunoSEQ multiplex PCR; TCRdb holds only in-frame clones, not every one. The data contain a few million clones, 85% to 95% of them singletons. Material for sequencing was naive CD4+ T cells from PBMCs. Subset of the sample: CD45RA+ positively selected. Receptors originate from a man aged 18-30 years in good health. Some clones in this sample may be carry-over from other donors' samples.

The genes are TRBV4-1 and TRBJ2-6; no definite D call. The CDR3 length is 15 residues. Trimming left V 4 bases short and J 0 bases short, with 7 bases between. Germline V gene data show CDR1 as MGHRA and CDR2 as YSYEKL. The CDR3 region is CASSLTVSGANVLTF. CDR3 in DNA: TGCGCCAGCAGCCTCACAGTCTCTGGGGCCAACGTCCTGACTTTC.

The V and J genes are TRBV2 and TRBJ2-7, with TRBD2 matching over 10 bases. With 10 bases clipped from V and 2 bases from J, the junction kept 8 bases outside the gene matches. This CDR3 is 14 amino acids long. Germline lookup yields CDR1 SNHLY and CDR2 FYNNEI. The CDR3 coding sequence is TGTGCCAACACCGGGACTAGCGACGCCTACGAGCAGTACTTC. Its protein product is CANTGTSDAYEQYF.

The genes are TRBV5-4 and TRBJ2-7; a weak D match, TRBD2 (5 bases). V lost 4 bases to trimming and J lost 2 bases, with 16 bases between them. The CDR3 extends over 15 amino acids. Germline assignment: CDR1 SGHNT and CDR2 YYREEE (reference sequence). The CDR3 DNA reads TGTGCCAGCAGCAACTCACAGCGGAGTACCTACGAGCAGTACTTC. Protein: CASSNSQRSTYEQYF.

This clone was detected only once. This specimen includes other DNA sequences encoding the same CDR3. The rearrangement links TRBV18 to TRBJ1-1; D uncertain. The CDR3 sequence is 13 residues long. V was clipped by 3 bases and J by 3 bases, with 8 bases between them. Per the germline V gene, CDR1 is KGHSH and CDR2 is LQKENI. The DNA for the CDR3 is TGTGCCAGCTCACCGCCCGGGGACACTGAAGCTTTCTTT. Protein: CASSPPGDTEAFF. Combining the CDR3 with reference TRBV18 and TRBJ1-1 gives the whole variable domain NAGVMQNPRHLVRRRGQEARLRCSPMKGHSHVYWYRQLPEEGLKFMVYLQKENIIDESGMPKERFSAEFPKEGPSILRIQQVVRGDSAAYFCASSPPGDTEAFFGQGTRLTVV.

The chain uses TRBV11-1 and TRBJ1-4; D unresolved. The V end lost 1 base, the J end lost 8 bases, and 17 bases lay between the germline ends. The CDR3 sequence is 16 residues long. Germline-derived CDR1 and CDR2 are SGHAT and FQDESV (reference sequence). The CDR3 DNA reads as TGTGCCAGCAGCTTAGGCGGTGCAGGCGGAGAGGAAAAACTGTTTTTT. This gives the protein CASSLGGAGGEEKLFF.

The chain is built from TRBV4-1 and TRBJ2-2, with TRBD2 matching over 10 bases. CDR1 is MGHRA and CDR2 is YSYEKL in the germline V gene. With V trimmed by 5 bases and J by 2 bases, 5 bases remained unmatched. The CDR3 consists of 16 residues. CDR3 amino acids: CASSSRTSGNTGELFF. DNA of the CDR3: TGCGCCAGCAGCAGCCGGACTAGCGGAAACACCGGGGAGCTGTTTTTT.

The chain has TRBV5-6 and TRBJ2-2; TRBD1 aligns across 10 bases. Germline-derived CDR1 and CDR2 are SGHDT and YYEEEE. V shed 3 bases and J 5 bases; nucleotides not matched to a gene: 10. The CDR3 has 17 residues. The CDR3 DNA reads TGTGCCAGCAGCTCGGCCCGACAGGGGGCAGGGACCGGGGAGCTGTTTTTT. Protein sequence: CASSSARQGAGTGELFF.

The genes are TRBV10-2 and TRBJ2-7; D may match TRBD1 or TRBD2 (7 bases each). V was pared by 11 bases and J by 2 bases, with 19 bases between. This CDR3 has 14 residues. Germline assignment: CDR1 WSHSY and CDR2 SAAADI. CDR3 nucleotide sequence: TGCGCCTCCTCTCGACAGGGAGGGGCCTACGAGCAGTACTTC. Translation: CASSRQGGAYEQYF.

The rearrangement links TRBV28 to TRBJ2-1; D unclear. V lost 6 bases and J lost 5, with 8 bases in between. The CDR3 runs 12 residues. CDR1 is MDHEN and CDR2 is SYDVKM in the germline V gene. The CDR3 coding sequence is TGTGCCAGCAGCCCTACACACAATGAGCAGTTCTTC. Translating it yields CASSPTHNEQFF.

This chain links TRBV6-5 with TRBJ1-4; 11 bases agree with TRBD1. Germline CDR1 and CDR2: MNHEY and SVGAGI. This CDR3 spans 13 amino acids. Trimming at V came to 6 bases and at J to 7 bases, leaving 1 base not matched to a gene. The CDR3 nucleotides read TGTGCCAGCAGAGGACAGGGGGCTGAAAAACTGTTTTTT. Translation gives CASRGQGAEKLFF.

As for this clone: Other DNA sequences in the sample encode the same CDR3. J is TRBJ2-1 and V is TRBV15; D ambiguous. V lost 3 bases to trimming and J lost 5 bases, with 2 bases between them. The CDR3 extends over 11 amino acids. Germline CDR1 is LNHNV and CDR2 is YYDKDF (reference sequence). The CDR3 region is CATSRDNEQFF. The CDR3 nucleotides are TGTGCCACCAGCAGGGACAATGAGCAGTTCTTC. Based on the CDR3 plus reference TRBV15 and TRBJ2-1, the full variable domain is DAMVIQNPRYQVTQFGKPVTLSCSQTLNHNVMYWYQQKSSQAPKLLFHYYDKDFNNEADTPDNFQSRRPNTSFCFLDIRSPGLGDTAMYLCATSRDNEQFFGPGTRLTVL.

This CDR3 is CASILDGNQPQHF. The CDR3 DNA follows: TGTGCCAGCATCCTAGATGGCAATCAGCCCCAGCATTTT. The chain uses TRBV6-1 and TRBJ1-5; D is undetermined. V was shortened by 7 bases and J by 2 bases, with 9 bases between the two germline ends. CDR3 length equals 13 residues. Per germline, CDR1 MNHNS and CDR2 SASEGT.

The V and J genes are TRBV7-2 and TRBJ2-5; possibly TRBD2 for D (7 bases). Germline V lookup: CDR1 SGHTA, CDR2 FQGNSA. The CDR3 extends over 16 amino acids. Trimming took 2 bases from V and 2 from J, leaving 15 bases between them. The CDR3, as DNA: TGTGCCAGCAGCTTACCGGGGGGCGGGCCACAAGAGACCCAGTACTTC. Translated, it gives CASSLPGGGPQETQYF.

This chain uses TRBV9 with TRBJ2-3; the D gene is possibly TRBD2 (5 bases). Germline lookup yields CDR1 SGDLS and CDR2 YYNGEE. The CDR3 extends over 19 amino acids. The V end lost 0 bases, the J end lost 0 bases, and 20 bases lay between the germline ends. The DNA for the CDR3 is TGTGCCAGCAGCGTAGATGGCCGGGGAGCATCCCCTAGCACAGATACGCAGTATTTT. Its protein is CASSVDGRGASPSTDTQYF. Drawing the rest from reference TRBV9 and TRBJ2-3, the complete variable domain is DSGVTQTPKHLITATGQRVTLRCSPRSGDLSVYWYQQSLDQGLQFLIQYYNGEERAKGNILERFSAQQFPDLHSELNLSSLELGDSALYFCASSVDGRGASPSTDTQYFGPGTRLTVL.

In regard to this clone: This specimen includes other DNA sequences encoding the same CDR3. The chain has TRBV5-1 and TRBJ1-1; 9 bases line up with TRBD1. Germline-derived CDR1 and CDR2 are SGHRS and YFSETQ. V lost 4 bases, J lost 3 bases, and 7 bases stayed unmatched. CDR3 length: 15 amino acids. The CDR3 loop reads CASSPETGGYTEAFF. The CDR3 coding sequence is TGCGCCAGCAGCCCAGAGACAGGGGGGTACACTGAAGCTTTCTTT.

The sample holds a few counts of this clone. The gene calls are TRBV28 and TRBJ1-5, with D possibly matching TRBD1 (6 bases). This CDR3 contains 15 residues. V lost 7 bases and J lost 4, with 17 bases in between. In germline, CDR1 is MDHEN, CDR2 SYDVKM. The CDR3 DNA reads TGTGCCAGCACCATCCCCCAGGGGAAAAATCAGCCCCAGCATTTT. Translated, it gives CASTIPQGKNQPQHF.

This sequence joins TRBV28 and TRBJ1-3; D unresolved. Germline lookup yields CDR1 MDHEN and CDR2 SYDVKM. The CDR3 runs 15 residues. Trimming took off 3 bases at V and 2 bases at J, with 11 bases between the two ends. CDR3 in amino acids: CASSLRGTAGNTIYF. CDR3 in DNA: TGTGCCAGCAGTTTGCGGGGAACGGCTGGAAACACCATATATTTT.

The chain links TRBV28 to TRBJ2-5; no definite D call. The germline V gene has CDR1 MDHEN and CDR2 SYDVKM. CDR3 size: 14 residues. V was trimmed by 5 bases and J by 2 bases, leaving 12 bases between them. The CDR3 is CASSKPGRQETQYF. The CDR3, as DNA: TGTGCCAGCAGTAAACCCGGACGACAAGAGACCCAGTACTTC.

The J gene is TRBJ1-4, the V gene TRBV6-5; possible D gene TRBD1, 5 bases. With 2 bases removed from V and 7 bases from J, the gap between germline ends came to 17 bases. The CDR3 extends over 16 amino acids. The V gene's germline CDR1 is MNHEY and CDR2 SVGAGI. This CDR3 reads CASSYTPGHRGEKLFF. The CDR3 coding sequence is TGTGCCAGCAGTTACACCCCCGGACACCGAGGTGAAAAACTGTTTTTT.

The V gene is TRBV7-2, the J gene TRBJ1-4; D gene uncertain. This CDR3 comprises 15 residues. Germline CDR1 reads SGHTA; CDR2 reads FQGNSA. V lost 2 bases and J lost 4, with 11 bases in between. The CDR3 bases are TGTGCCAGCAGCTTAAGCTTACAGAATAATGAAAAACTGTTTTTT. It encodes CASSLSLQNNEKLFF.

CDR3 in amino acids: CASSPTGTSGSDTQYF. DNA of the CDR3: TGTGCCAGCAGCCCCACCGGGACTAGCGGGAGTGATACGCAGTATTTT. J is TRBJ2-3 and V is TRBV14; 14 bases fit TRBD2. The germline V gene has CDR1 SGHDN and CDR2 FVKESK. J lost 6 bases, V lost 4 bases, and 6 bases had no gene match. The CDR3 extends over 16 amino acids.

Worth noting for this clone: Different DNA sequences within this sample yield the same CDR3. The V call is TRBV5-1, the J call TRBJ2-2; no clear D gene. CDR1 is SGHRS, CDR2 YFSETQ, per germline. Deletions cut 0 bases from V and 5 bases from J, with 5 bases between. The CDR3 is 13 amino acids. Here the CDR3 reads CASSLELTGELFF. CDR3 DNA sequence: TGCGCCAGCAGCTTGGAACTGACCGGGGAGCTGTTTTTT. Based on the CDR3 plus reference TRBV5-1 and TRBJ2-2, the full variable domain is KAGVTQTPRYLIKTRGQQVTLSCSPISGHRSVSWYQQTPGQGLQFLFEYFSETQRNKGNFPGRFSGRQFSNSRSEMNVSTLELGDSALYLCASSLELTGELFFGEGSRLTVL.

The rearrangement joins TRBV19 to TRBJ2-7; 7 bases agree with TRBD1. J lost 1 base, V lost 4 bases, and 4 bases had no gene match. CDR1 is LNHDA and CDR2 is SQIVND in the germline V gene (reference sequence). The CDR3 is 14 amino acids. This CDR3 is CASSRGQRSYEQYF. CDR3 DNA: TGTGCCAGTAGTAGGGGACAGCGATCCTACGAGCAGTACTTC. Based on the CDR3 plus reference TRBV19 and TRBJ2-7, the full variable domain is DGGITQSPKYLFRKEGQNVTLSCEQNLNHDAMYWYRQDPGQGLRLIYYSQIVNDFQKGDIAEGYSVSREKKESFPLTVTSAQKNPTAFYLCASSRGQRSYEQYFGPGTRLTVT.